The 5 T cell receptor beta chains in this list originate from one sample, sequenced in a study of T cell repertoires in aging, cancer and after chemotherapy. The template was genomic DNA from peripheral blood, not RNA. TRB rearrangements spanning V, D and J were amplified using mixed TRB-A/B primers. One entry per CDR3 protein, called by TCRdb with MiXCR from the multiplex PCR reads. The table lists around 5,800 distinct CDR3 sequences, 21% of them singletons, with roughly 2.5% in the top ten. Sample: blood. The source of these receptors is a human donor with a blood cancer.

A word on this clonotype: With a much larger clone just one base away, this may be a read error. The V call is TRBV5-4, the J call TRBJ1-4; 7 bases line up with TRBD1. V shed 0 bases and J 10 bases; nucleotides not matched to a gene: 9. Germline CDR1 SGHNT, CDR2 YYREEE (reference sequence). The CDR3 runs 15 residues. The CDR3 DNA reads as TGTGCCAGCAGCTTGGTTGGGACAGAGGGGGGAAAACTGTTTTTT. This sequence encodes CASSLVGTEGGKLFF.

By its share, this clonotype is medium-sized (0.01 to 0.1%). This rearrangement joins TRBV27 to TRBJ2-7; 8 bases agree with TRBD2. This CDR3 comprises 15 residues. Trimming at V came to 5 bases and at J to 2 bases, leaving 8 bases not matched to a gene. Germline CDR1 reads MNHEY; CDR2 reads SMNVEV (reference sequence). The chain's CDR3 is CASSPSSGSTYEQYF. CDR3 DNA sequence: TGTGCCAGCAGTCCCTCCAGCGGGAGTACCTACGAGCAGTACTTC.

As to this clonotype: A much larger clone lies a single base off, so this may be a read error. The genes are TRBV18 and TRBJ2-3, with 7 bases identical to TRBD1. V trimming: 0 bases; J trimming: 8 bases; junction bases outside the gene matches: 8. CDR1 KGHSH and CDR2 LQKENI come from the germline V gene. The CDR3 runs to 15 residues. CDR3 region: CASSPPVQGSTTQYF. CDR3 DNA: TGTGCCAGCTCACCACCGGTACAGGGGTCCACTACGCAGTATTTT.

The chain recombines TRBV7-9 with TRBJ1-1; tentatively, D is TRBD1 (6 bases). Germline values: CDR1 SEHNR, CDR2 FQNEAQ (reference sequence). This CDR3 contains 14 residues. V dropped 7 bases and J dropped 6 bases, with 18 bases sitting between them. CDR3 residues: CASTRGGGRPEAFF. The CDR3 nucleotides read TGTGCCAGCACCCGGGGGGGGGGCCGTCCTGAAGCTTTCTTT.

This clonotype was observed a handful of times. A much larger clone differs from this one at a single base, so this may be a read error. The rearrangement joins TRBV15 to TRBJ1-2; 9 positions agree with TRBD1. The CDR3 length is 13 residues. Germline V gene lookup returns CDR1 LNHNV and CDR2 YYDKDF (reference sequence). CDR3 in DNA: TGTGCCACCACCGTGGACAGGGGCTATGACTACACCTTC. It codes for CATTVDRGYDYTF.